This T cell receptor (beta chain) came from a study of cytomegalovirus exposure and HLA in healthy donors. The study's findings and limits: Rarity characterized most TCR sequences, yet some public TCRs appeared in many donors. Among TCR beta chains, those listed as cytomegalovirus-associated numbered under 200.

Sequencing was performed with immunoSEQ multiplex PCR; in TCRdb, only in-frame clones are kept and a portion is missing. The data show 80,000 or so clones, with 90% to 95% seen just once and more than 0.65% held by the top ten. As for this clone: What it binds is not known.

The CDR3 has 19 residues. V lost 6 bases to trimming and J lost 5 bases; unmatched junction nucleotides: 19. Germline CDR1 MDHEN, CDR2 SYDVKM. The TCR comes from a woman in her late teens or twenties in good health and CMV-seronegative. Sequenced sample: PBMCs. The rearrangement links TRBV28 to TRBJ2-5; 12 positions agree with TRBD2. The CDR3 coding sequence is TGTGCCAGCAGCACGCCCTCGGGGGCTAGCGGGAGGGCCAGGGAGACCCAGTACTTC. This encodes CASSTPSGASGRARETQYF.